One T cell receptor beta chain is described in this entry. This clone has only a few counts. Its specific antigen is unknown. Base qualities are not recorded, but no much larger clone differs from it by a single base. A cohort of about 27 patients with locally advanced or metastatic urothelial carcinoma, treated at Memorial Sloan Kettering on a trial protocol, was included. Peripheral blood mononuclear cells were collected pretreatment and during treatment, with between 1 and 8 total time points obtained per patient. The Qiagen DNeasy Blood extraction kit was used to purify genomic DNA from total PBMCs and tumor samples. PBMCs were collected pretreatment and during treatment, and were isolated and stored as previously described. The sample is drawn from a study of PD-L1 blockade in urothelial cancer (dated by TCRdb to the late 2010s). Background on the whole study: Therapy was started in about 2014 for all patients, and atezolizumab 1,200 mg was administered intravenously every 3 weeks. Durable clinical benefit was achieved by nine patients but not by the remaining 20. Pretreatment blood TCR-seq was available for 30 or so patients, at least one posttreatment blood collection was obtained for some 24 patients, and tumor TCR-seq was available for some 24 patients. Blood samples were analyzed at 3 weeks after treatment start (second dose) and at 6 weeks after treatment start. Patients had an ECOG performance status of 0 or 1 and had received between 0 and 3 prior chemotherapy regimens. In the same patients, whole exome sequencing and RNA sequencing of pretreatment tumors were performed in addition to TCR sequencing. Blood samples yielded a median of around 140,000 T cells and around 80,000 unique TCRs, with median clonality approximately 0.08. Pretreatment tumor samples, along with matched peripheral blood collected serially before and after atezolizumab treatment, underwent TCR sequencing. Durable clinical benefit meant progression-free survival longer than 6 months, and TCR features were also tested against progression-free and overall survival. About 85% of the roughly 30 patients were males with bladder-origin urothelial cancer, and 18 of 29 reported a prior smoking history. The study was an exploratory multi-omic analysis of somatic, immune and clinical correlates of response to PD-L1 blockade with atezolizumab in urothelial cancer. On the study overall, not on this receptor specifically: Small sample size (n of about 30) and many exploratory analyses mean the results are intended to be hypothesis-generating. Among patients with durable benefit, tumor-associated TCR clones showed greater expansion in peripheral blood 3 weeks after treatment started (n ≈ 20, p = 0.022). Improved progression-free and overall survival was associated with having pretreatment peripheral blood TCR clonality below the median.

Synthetic TCR analog templates were spiked into each PCR to estimate absolute template abundance from read counts. The immunoSEQ assay was used to amplify TCRbeta CDR3 regions from genomic DNA with bias-controlled V and J gene primers. Rearranged TCRbeta segments were sequenced at approximately 20X coverage. In the authors' own workflow: Clustering was used to correct sequencing errors, and CDR3s were annotated against IMGT to assign V, D and J genes. Only productive TCRbeta rearrangements were used in downstream analyses, excluding out-of-frame or stop-codon sequences. Clonality was computed as one minus Shannon entropy normalized by the log of the number of unique productive sequences. Fisher's exact test with Benjamini-Hochberg correction, using a cutoff of adjusted p below 0.01, was how clones that differed between time points or between blood and tumor were identified. TCRdb took over this immuneACCESS table, retaining in-frame rearrangements with V and J assigned. Such tables are incomplete; in checked studies, under half of the missing clones stem from an unresolved V gene, and the remainder is unexplained. The V and J calls and the clone size are those of that table, but D and trimming were determined from the DNA. Here the sample has about 72,000 clones; around 84% occur a single time. 4% to 5% of the sample is in the top ten clones.

The germline V gene encodes CDR1 MNHEY and CDR2 SMNVEV (reference sequence). Counted from cysteine to phenylalanine, this CDR3 has 16 amino acids. Only CDR3 DNA is held: 48 bases, read in frame from base 1. V and J are trimmed by 6 bases and 0 bases, and the gene matches miss 8 bases of the junction. The chain joins TRBV27 to TRBJ2-1; the central 7 bases match TRBD1. The sample here was PBMCs, taken around atezolizumab (anti-PD-L1) treatment. The receptor was isolated from a man between 65 and 79 years old with urothelial cancer. This receptor carries the CDR3 CASRQMWDSSYNEQFF. The sequenced DNA: TGTGCCAGCAGACAAATGTGGGACAGCTCCTACAATGAGCAGTTCTTC.